This T cell receptor beta chain was sequenced for a study of CD8 T cells in ankylosing spondylitis. Quantitative barcoded 5'-RACE was used to prepare TCR beta libraries. TCRdb ran MiXCR on the 5' RACE reads and lists one entry per CDR3 protein. The sample consists of some 290,000 distinct CDR3 sequences, roughly 20% of them appearing once. A few counts support this clonotype. Its antigen is currently unknown. Study-level findings and limits: There was a TCR beta motif, made of several highly homologous variants, that appeared characteristic of ankylosing spondylitis blood. There were earlier reports of some motif variants in reactive arthritis synovial fluid and blood. In peripheral blood, disease-linked CD8+ clones occurred at relatively low frequencies.

V was shortened by 0 bases and J by 2 bases, with 7 bases between the two germline ends. The CDR3 runs 13 residues. CDR1 and CDR2 (germline): DFQATT, SNEGSKA (reference sequence). The sample was blood, either unsorted or a sorted T cell fraction (not recorded which). The chain carries TRBV20-1 and TRBJ1-2, with D maybe TRBD1 (5 bases). The clonotype originates from a male donor with ankylosing spondylitis or in good health (not recorded which). The CDR3 protein is CSAREAGNYGYTF. CDR3 bases: TGCAGTGCTAGAGAGGCAGGGAACTATGGCTACACCTTC.